The 3 T cell receptor beta chains below come from one sample, sequenced in a study of CD8 T cells in ankylosing spondylitis (TCRdb year 2017). Libraries came from 5' RACE. Sequencing was carried out with an Illumina HiSeq 2500. TCRdb applied fastp at Q25 and MiXCR to the public reads, then kept only in-frame beta chains. Each entry merges the rows of one CDR3 protein and shows their most common DNA and genes. The sample table holds approximately 250,000 distinct CDR3 sequences, of which under 12% were seen once. In total, the top ten clones hold about 3% of the sample. The sequenced sample consisted of blood, either unsorted or a sorted T cell fraction (not recorded which). These receptors were collected from a male donor with ankylosing spondylitis or in good health (not recorded which).

This clonotype was seen at least ten times. This sequence joins TRBV3-1 and TRBJ2-7; 7 nucleotides line up with TRBD1. V lost 3 bases, J lost 3 bases, and 5 bases stayed unmatched. From germline, CDR1 is LGHDT and CDR2 YNNKEL (reference sequence). The CDR3 contains 14 residues. CDR3 sequence: CASSQGQLDYEQYF. As DNA, the CDR3 is TGTGCCAGCAGCCAGGGACAGTTGGACTACGAGCAGTACTTC.

The chain has TRBV7-9 and TRBJ2-1; the D gene is possibly TRBD2 (6 bases). Trimming removed 1 base at V and 12 bases at J, with 10 bases between. The CDR3 consists of 12 residues. Germline V gene sequence: CDR1 SEHNR, CDR2 FQNEAQ (reference sequence). The CDR3 nucleotides are TGTGCCAGCAGCTTAGAAGCCGGGGGGCAGTTCTTC. It codes for CASSLEAGGQFF.

This clonotype was recorded a few times. CDR3 sequence (DNA): TGTGCCAGCACCTCCTCGGGGCACAACTCCTACAATGAGCAGTTCTTC. Translated, it gives CASTSSGHNSYNEQFF. The chain uses TRBV5-4 and TRBJ2-1, with D perhaps being TRBD1 or TRBD2 (5 bases each). The V gene lost 6 bases and the J gene lost 0 bases, with 16 bases spanning the gap. Germline V gives CDR1 SGHNT, CDR2 YYREEE (reference sequence). The CDR3 spans 16 residues.